A single sample is the source of the 19 T cell receptor beta chains below, sequenced in a study of regulatory T cells in long-lasting Graves disease. Sample time point: newly diagnosed GD, antithyroid drugs for less than 3 months. The authors made the TCR library using RNA they extracted from PBMCs. Arm-PCR with iRepertoire HTBI primers amplified the CDR3 regions for these TCR beta libraries. One entry per CDR3 protein, called by TCRdb with MiXCR from the multiplex PCR reads. The sample contains a few hundred thousand distinct CDR3 sequences, 12% of which appear only once. This sample was shared with a second study, whose subject was T cells in Graves' hyperthyroidism and ophthalmopathy.

The sequencing used peripheral blood mononuclear cells (PBMCs), collected at new diagnosis, from a patient treated with antithyroid drugs. Source of these receptors: a young woman with Graves disease.

This clonotype was seen at least ten times. This chain uses TRBV20-1 with TRBJ2-1; 8 positions agree with TRBD2. This CDR3 is 13 amino acids long. Germline V lookup: CDR1 DFQATT, CDR2 SNEGSKA (reference sequence). The CDR3 coding sequence is TGCACCCCCCGGGAGGGCGTAGCGAATGAGCAGTTCTTC. This encodes CTPREGVANEQFF.

This clonotype was observed at least ten times. This chain links TRBV6-1 with TRBJ2-2; 9 nucleotides align to TRBD2. Germline CDR1 is MNHNS and CDR2 is SASEGT. J was trimmed by 4 bases and V by 11 bases; bases with no gene match: 8. The CDR3 is 14 residues long. The CDR3 here is CAGGERGVTGELFF. The CDR3 region has the DNA TGTGCCGGCGGCGAGCGGGGGGTCACCGGGGAGCTGTTTTTT.

The sample holds a few counts of this clonotype. The V call is TRBV5-1, the J call TRBJ1-1; 10 nucleotides line up with TRBD1. Germline CDR1 and CDR2: SGHRS and YFSETQ. The CDR3 contains 17 residues. The V segment lost 2 bases and the J segment 5 bases; nucleotides outside the gene matches: 12. CDR3 residues: CASSLTPGQGRGTEAFF. The CDR3 DNA reads as TGCGCCAGCAGCTTAACCCCGGGACAGGGGAGGGGGACTGAAGCTTTCTTT.

This clonotype was seen ten or more times. The gene calls are TRBV11-1 and TRBJ1-1; TRBD1 matches 7 bases. The germline CDR1 and CDR2 sequences are SGHAT and FQDESV (reference sequence). There are 18 residues in the CDR3. J gave up 0 bases and V 5 bases, and 15 bases lay outside the gene matches. The CDR3 spells CASSGQRTGDIVNTEAFF. CDR3 DNA: TGTGCCAGCAGCGGGCAGCGTACAGGGGATATCGTGAACACTGAAGCTTTCTTT.

In its sample, this clonotype was seen a few times. The rearrangement joins TRBV2 to TRBJ2-7, with TRBD2 as a possible D gene (6 bases). CDR3 size: 13 residues. Trimming took off 6 bases at V and 7 bases at J, with 16 bases between the two ends. Germline assignment: CDR1 SNHLY and CDR2 FYNNEI. The CDR3 coding sequence is TGTGCCAGCAGCCTCATGGAGGGTGGAGAGCAGTACGTC. Translated, it gives CASSLMEGGEQYV.

This clonotype was seen a handful of times. The chain is built from TRBV12-3 or TRBV12-4 and TRBJ1-2; D unresolved. The V end lost 5 bases, the J end lost 8 bases, and 15 bases lay between the germline ends. This CDR3 spans 13 amino acids. CDR3 DNA: TGTGCCAGCAGTCCAGGACCAAGTCAGGGCTACACCTTC. This encodes CASSPGPSQGYTF.

This clonotype was counted ten times or more. The chain uses TRBV28 and TRBJ2-7, with TRBD1 identical over 8 bases. Germline V lookup: CDR1 MDHEN, CDR2 SYDVKM. The CDR3 is 16 residues long. J lost 2 bases, V lost 4 bases, and 10 bases had no gene match. The CDR3 spells CASSSWTGTLTYEQYV. CDR3 coding DNA: TGTGCCAGCAGTTCCTGGACAGGGACTTTGACCTACGAGCAGTACGTC.

Ten or more counts support this clonotype. The V gene is TRBV25-1, the J gene TRBJ2-3; tentatively, D is TRBD2 (6 bases). The CDR3 is 16 residues long. Trimming removed 1 base at V and 6 bases at J, with 17 bases between. CDR1 and CDR2 (germline): MGHDK, SYGVNS. The CDR3 nucleotides read TGTGCCAGCAGTGAATTCTTTGGCGGAGGGGAGGATACGCAGTATTTT. The encoded protein is CASSEFFGGGEDTQYF.

This clonotype showed up many times. This chain links TRBV28 with TRBJ2-7; unclear D gene. This CDR3 region has 11 residues. The germline V gene has CDR1 MDHEN and CDR2 SYDVKM. V was shortened by 3 bases and J by 3 bases, with 3 bases between the two germline ends. DNA for the CDR3: TGTGCCAGCAGTTTCGGCTACGAGCAGTACTTC. It is translated as CASSFGYEQYF. Full variable domain (missing parts from reference TRBV28 and TRBJ2-7): DVKVTQSSRYLVKRTGEKVFLECVQDMDHENMFWYRQDPGLGLRLIYFSYDVKMKEKGDIPEGYSVSREKKERFSLILESASTNQTSMYLCASSFGYEQYFGPGTRLTVT.

This clonotype was recorded at least ten times. This chain connects TRBV6-5 to TRBJ2-5; tentatively, D is TRBD1 (7 bases). Germline V gene data show CDR1 as MNHEY and CDR2 as SVGAGI. This CDR3 is built from 14 residues. The V end was cut by 2 bases, the J end by 8 bases, with 15 bases between. CDR3 bases: TGTGCCAGCAGTTACGCGGACAGGCGGGATACCCAGTACTTC. This encodes CASSYADRRDTQYF.

This clonotype was seen repeatedly, ten times or more. The chain carries TRBV6-1 and TRBJ2-2, with D perhaps TRBD2 (7 bases). Germline values: CDR1 MNHNS, CDR2 SASEGT. The CDR3 has 16 amino acids. V was cut by 5 bases and J by 3 bases, with 16 bases left in between. CDR3 sequence reads: CASSPRGGTYTGELFF. The CDR3 region has the DNA TGTGCCAGCAGTCCCAGGGGAGGGACCTACACCGGGGAGCTGTTTTTT.

There are many counts of this clonotype. The rearrangement joins TRBV15 to TRBJ1-1; the match to TRBD1 covers 7 bases. The junction had 9 bases not matched to a gene; V was cut back by 5 bases and J by 3 bases. CDR3 length: 15 residues. Germline CDR1 is LNHNV and CDR2 is YYDKDF (reference sequence). This chain's CDR3 is CATSSRGGADTEAFF. The CDR3 DNA sequence: TGTGCCACCAGCTCCCGAGGGGGCGCAGACACTGAAGCTTTCTTT.

Concerning this clonotype: The junction differs from germline at one of its ends, possibly a read error. V is TRBV10-3 and J is TRBJ2-1, with TRBD2 as a possible D gene (6 bases). This CDR3 region has 14 residues. CDR1 is ENHRY, CDR2 SYGVKD, per germline. CDR3 region: CAISGTAGPNERFF. CDR3 sequence (DNA): TGTGCCATCAGTGGGACGGCGGGGCCGAATGAGCGGTTCTTC.

On this clonotype: A much larger clone is a single base away; this may be a read error. The chain is built from TRBV19 and TRBJ1-1; no firm D call. The germline V and J ends were trimmed by 7 bases and 3 bases, with 15 bases remaining between them. Germline CDR1 reads LNHDA; CDR2 reads SQIVND (reference sequence). The CDR3 consists of 14 residues. The DNA for the CDR3 is TGTGCCAGTAACCGGCTAAGACGGGACACTGAAGCTTTCTTT. It yields the protein CASNRLRRDTEAFF.

The table lists this clonotype with many counts. The J gene is TRBJ1-2, the V gene TRBV11-2; D call uncertain. V lost 5 bases, J lost 1 base, and 17 bases lay in between. Germline CDR1 SGHAT, CDR2 FQNNGV. The CDR3 length is 16 residues. The CDR3 DNA reads TGTGCCAGCAGCAAAAGCTCACCCGGCAGTAACTATGGCTACACCTTC. The encoded protein is CASSKSSPGSNYGYTF.

This clonotype was seen at least ten times. The chain links TRBV15 to TRBJ2-1, with 7 positions matching TRBD2. The CDR3 loop spans 15 amino acids. The germline V gene encodes CDR1 LNHNV and CDR2 YYDKDF (reference sequence). With V trimmed by 0 bases and J by 8 bases, 7 bases remained unmatched. The CDR3 loop is CATSRDFAGVDEQFF. The CDR3 DNA is TGTGCCACCAGCAGAGATTTTGCGGGAGTCGATGAGCAGTTCTTC.

At least ten counts were recorded for this clonotype. The V call is TRBV29-1, the J call TRBJ1-2; the D gene is possibly TRBD1 (5 bases). This CDR3 comprises 14 residues. Germline V gene lookup returns CDR1 SQVTM and CDR2 ANQGSEA. V was clipped by 6 bases and J by 3 bases, with 17 bases between them. The CDR3 nucleotides are TGCAGCGTCGGTTCTCCAGCGGGGCACTATGGCTACACCTTC. This codes for CSVGSPAGHYGYTF.

Ten or more counts support this clonotype. This chain uses TRBV11-3 with TRBJ2-3; 8 bases map to TRBD2. In germline, CDR1 is SGHNT, CDR2 YENEEA. The CDR3 length is 16 residues. V shed 0 bases, J shed 5 bases, and the junction held 7 bases outside the gene matches. CDR3 loop: CASSLEGSGMGDTQYF. The CDR3, as DNA: TGTGCCAGCAGCTTAGAGGGTAGCGGGATGGGAGATACGCAGTATTTT.

This clonotype was detected many times. V is TRBV6-1 and J is TRBJ2-5, with 8 bases lining up with TRBD1. The length of the CDR3 is 16 residues. The trim removed 6 bases at V and 2 bases at J, leaving 11 bases unmatched. Germline V gene sequence: CDR1 MNHNS, CDR2 SASEGT. The CDR3 loop is CASRSLYGQGQETQYF. DNA of the CDR3: TGTGCCAGCAGATCCCTCTACGGACAGGGTCAAGAGACCCAGTACTTC.